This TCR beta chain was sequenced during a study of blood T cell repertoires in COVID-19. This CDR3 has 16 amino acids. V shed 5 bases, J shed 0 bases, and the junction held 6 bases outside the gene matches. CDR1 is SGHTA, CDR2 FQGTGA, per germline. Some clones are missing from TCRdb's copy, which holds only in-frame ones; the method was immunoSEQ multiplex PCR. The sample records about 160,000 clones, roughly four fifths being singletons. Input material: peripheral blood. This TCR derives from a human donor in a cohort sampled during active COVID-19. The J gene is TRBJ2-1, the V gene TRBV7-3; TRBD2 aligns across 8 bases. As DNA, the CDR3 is TGTGCCAGCAGCCCCGCCGGGACTAGCTCCTACAATGAGCAGTTCTTC. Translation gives CASSPAGTSSYNEQFF.